This TCR beta chain was recovered during a study of control samples from healthy donors and cancer patients. Produced via immunoSEQ multiplex PCR; TCRdb's table is partial and in-frame only. The table lists around 150,000 clones, around 96% of them singletons. Trimming removed 4 bases at V and 3 bases at J, with 13 bases between. Germline CDR1 and CDR2: WNHNN and SYGVQD (reference sequence). This CDR3 is built from 14 residues. The chain employs TRBV10-1 and TRBJ2-7; maybe TRBD1 (5 bases). Sequencing used blood. The origin of this receptor is a middle-aged woman in good health. CDR3 nucleotides: TGCGCCAGCAGTGGCTCGGACACTATCTACGAGCAGTACTTC. This sequence encodes CASSGSDTIYEQYF.